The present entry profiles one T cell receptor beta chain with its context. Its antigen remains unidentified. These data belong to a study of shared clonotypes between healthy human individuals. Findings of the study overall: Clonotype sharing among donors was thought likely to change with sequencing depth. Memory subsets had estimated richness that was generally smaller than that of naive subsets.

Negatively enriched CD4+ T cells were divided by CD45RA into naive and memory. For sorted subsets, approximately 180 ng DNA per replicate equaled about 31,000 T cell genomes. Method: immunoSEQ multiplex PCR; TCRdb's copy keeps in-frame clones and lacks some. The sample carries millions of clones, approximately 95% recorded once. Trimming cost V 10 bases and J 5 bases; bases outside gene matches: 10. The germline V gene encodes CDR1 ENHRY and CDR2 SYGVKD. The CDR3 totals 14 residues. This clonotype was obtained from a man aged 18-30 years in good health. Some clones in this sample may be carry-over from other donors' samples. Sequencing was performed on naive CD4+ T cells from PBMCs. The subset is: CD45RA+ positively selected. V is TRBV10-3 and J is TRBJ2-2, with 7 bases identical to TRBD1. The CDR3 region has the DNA TGTGCCACCCAGCGACAGGGAATAACCGGGGAGCTGTTTTTT. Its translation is CATQRQGITGELFF.